A single sample gave rise to the 30 T cell receptor beta chains below, sequenced in a study of T cell clonality in common variable immunodeficiency. Study-wide findings and caveats: Fewer deletions and N-nucleotide insertions were reportedly seen in common variable immunodeficiency TCR beta sequences.

Sequencing used immunoSEQ multiplex PCR; TCRdb keeps in-frame clones, though not all of them. This table lists 15,000 to 16,000 clones. Their antigen targets remain unknown. The sample taken for sequencing was peripheral blood mononuclear cells. These receptors were collected from a human donor with common variable immunodeficiency.

Regarding this clone: The CDR3 end falls 3 residues outside the read, so it is completed with the germline J gene. The gene calls are TRBV5-1 and TRBJ1-5; D perhaps matches TRBD1 (5 bases). Looked up from germline, CDR1 is SGHRS and CDR2 is YFSETQ. This CDR3 contains 14 residues. Deletions cut 2 bases from V and 7 bases from J, with 13 bases between. The CDR3 DNA, read in part, is TGCGCCAGCAGCTTCGGGGGGGGAGAGCAGCCC. Translating gives CASSFGGGEQP. The CDR3 in full is CASSFGGGEQPQHF.

A note on this clone: The read finishes 3 residues shy of the CDR3 end, and the germline J gene is used to complete it. The genes are TRBV6-1 and TRBJ2-3; no definite D call. Trimming took off 1 base at V and 3 bases at J, with 11 bases between the two ends. Per germline, CDR1 MNHNS and CDR2 SASEGT. CDR3 length: 15 amino acids. Partial CDR3 DNA: TGTGCCAGCAGTGAAGAGGGCCTCTCAACAGATACG. This sequence encodes CASSEEGLSTDT. Given in full, the CDR3 is CASSEEGLSTDTQYF.

This clone is called medium-sized (0.01 to 0.1%) based on its frequency. With the read ending 3 residues before the CDR3 end, the germline J gene is used to fill in that end. This sequence joins TRBV2 and TRBJ2-3; TRBD2 agrees at 10 bases. Looked up from germline, CDR1 is SNHLY and CDR2 is FYNNEI. With 8 bases clipped from V and 6 bases from J, the junction kept 8 bases outside the gene matches. The CDR3 extends over 14 amino acids. The CDR3 reads CASALAGVGDTQYF. The CDR3 DNA, read in part, is TGTGCCAGCGCTCTAGCGGGGGTCGGGGATACG.

A note on this clone: The read terminates 3 residues before the CDR3 end, so the remaining end is supplied by the germline J gene. The rearrangement joins TRBV20-1 to TRBJ2-7, with D hard to call. The CDR3 loop spans 14 amino acids. V dropped 5 bases and J dropped 0 bases, with 14 bases sitting between them. Germline V CDR1 and CDR2: DFQATT, SNEGSKA (reference sequence). The CDR3 DNA, read in part, is TGCAGTGCTGAGACTCCGAGGAGCTCCTACGAG. This codes for CSAETPRSSYE. The full CDR3 is CSAETPRSSYEQYF.

A word on this clone: The missing CDR3 end, 3 residues past where the read stops, is filled in from the germline J gene. The chain carries TRBV27 and TRBJ2-7; 9 nucleotides agree with TRBD2. This CDR3 is 15 amino acids long. Germline V gene data show CDR1 as MNHEY and CDR2 as SMNVEV (reference sequence). Unmatched junction bases numbered 12, after V lost 9 bases and J lost 3 bases. The CDR3 sequence: CASRGSAGGIYEQYF. Partial CDR3 DNA: TGTGCCAGTCGGGGGTCAGCGGGAGGAATCTACGAG.

Comment on this clone: The observed sequence ends 3 residues before the CDR3 terminus, with the missing tail filled in from the germline J gene. The genes are TRBV20-1 and TRBJ1-4; tentatively, D is TRBD1 (6 bases). Deletions cut 3 bases from V and 7 bases from J, with 12 bases between. The CDR3 length is 13 residues. Germline V gene data show CDR1 as DFQATT and CDR2 as SNEGSKA (reference sequence). Incomplete CDR3 DNA: TGCAGTGCTAGGAACACAGGGACTGAAAAA. Translating gives CSARNTGTEK. The complete CDR3 sequence is CSARNTGTEKLFF.

A remark on this clone: The read stops 3 residues short of the end of the CDR3; the missing end is completed from the germline J gene. This sequence joins TRBV6-1 and TRBJ1-2; the D gene is possibly TRBD1 (6 bases). The germline gives CDR1 MNHNS, CDR2 SASEGT. Trimming cost V 4 bases and J 1 base, with 7 bases left between them. CDR3 length equals 13 residues. The CDR3 sequence is CASSVQGNYGYTF. The sequenced part of the CDR3 DNA is TGTGCCAGCAGTGTACAGGGTAACTATGGC.

A remark on this clone: Read sequence stops 3 residues before the CDR3 end, and the germline J gene provides the missing end. V usage is TRBV5-1 and J usage is TRBJ2-3; D gene ambiguous. From germline, CDR1 is SGHRS and CDR2 YFSETQ. CDR3 size: 10 residues. V was trimmed by 7 bases and J by 6 bases, leaving 6 bases between them. The CDR3 sequence: CASAGDTQYF. The DNA read from the CDR3 is TGCGCCAGCGCCGGGGATACG.

Comments on this clone: The read gets to within 3 residues of the CDR3 end, and the germline J gene fills in the rest. The J gene is TRBJ1-2, the V gene TRBV11-2, with D uncertain. CDR1 SGHAT and CDR2 FQNNGV come from the germline V gene. The CDR3 extends over 13 amino acids. V lost 1 base and J 4 bases, leaving 7 bases between the germline ends. CDR3 DNA, as far as it was read: TGTGCCAGCAGCTTAGGAGGGTCCTATGGC. The encoded protein is CASSLGGSYG. The CDR3 reads in full as CASSLGGSYGYTF.

As to this clone: The read halts 3 residues ahead of the CDR3 end, with the missing end drawn from the germline J gene. This chain connects TRBV7-6 to TRBJ2-2; D remains unclear. Trimming took off 4 bases at V and 3 bases at J, with 12 bases between the two ends. Germline CDR1 SGHVS, CDR2 FNYEAQ. The CDR3 has 15 residues. Partial CDR3 DNA: TGTGCCAGCAGCTCTGGGCCCGGATACACCGGGGAG. Encoded protein: CASSSGPGYTGE. The full CDR3 is CASSSGPGYTGELFF. Looking up the rest from reference TRBV7-6 and TRBJ2-2 gives the full variable domain: GAGVSQSPRYKVTKRGQDVALRCDPISGHVSLYWYRQALGQGPEFLTYFNYEAQQDKSGLPNDRFSAERPEGSISTLTIQRTEQRDSAMYRCASSSGPGYTGELFFGEGSRLTVL.

Of note for this clone: Read coverage stops 3 residues before the CDR3 terminus; the germline J gene supplies the remainder. This chain connects TRBV13 to TRBJ2-1; D might be TRBD1 (6 bases). The CDR3 spans 17 residues. Trimming removed 4 bases at V and 0 bases at J, with 16 bases between. Germline CDR1 reads PRHDT; CDR2 reads FYEKMQ (reference sequence). CDR3 bases read: TGTGCCAGCAGCTCCCGGGACACCCGGGGCTCCTACAATGAG. As protein: CASSSRDTRGSYNE. The whole CDR3 is CASSSRDTRGSYNEQFF.

As for this clone: The sequenced fragment ends 3 residues before the CDR3 boundary, so the rest is inferred from the germline J gene. The genes are TRBV30 and TRBJ2-6; no clear D. V was cut by 4 bases and J by 2 bases, with 6 bases left in between. There are 13 residues in the CDR3. Germline V gene lookup returns CDR1 GTSNPN and CDR2 SVGIG (reference sequence). The DNA read from the CDR3 is TGTGCCTGGAAGCCCCCTGGGGCCAACGTC. It yields the protein CAWKPPGANV. The complete CDR3 reads CAWKPPGANVLTF.

Concerning this clone itself: Coverage ceases 3 residues before the CDR3 finishes, and the germline J gene fills in the end. V and J are TRBV19 and TRBJ2-7; a weak D match, TRBD1 (6 bases). V was shortened by 5 bases and J by 2 bases, with 13 bases between the two germline ends. CDR1 and CDR2 from the germline V gene are LNHDA and SQIVND (reference sequence). The CDR3 spans 14 residues. The covered CDR3 bases are TGTGCCAGTAGTGGGAAAGACAGGACCTACGAG. This codes for CASSGKDRTYE. The entire CDR3 protein is CASSGKDRTYEQYF.

In the case of this clone: The read stops 3 residues short of the end of the CDR3; the missing end is completed from the germline J gene. The chain joins TRBV12-3 or TRBV12-4 to TRBJ2-7; the match to TRBD2 covers 8 bases. The CDR3 is made up of 15 amino acids. The V and J ends lost 6 bases and 3 bases, in that order; junction bases with no gene match: 10. CDR3 sequence: CASRGGTGGDYEQYF. The CDR3 DNA, read in part, is TGTGCCAGCAGGGGGGGGACCGGGGGGGACTACGAG.

In the case of this clone: With the read ending 3 residues before the CDR3 end, the germline J gene is used to fill in that end. The chain recombines TRBV6-1 with TRBJ1-3; TRBD1 aligns across 8 bases. CDR3 length: 15 amino acids. With V trimmed by 3 bases and J by 0 bases, 1 base remained unmatched. Germline CDR1 and CDR2: MNHNS and SASEGT. Here the CDR3 reads CASSEGTGSGNTIYF. The sequenced part of the CDR3 DNA is TGTGCCAGCAGTGAGGGGACAGGCTCTGGAAACACC.

As concerns this clone: Sequencing ends 3 residues short of the CDR3 end; the germline J gene provides the rest. J is TRBJ1-1 and V is TRBV18; weak D call: TRBD1 (5 bases). Between the trimmed V and J ends, which lost 6 bases and 0 bases, there was a span of 17 bases. The length of the CDR3 is 16 residues. In germline, CDR1 is KGHSH, CDR2 LQKENI. The sequenced part of the CDR3 DNA is TGTGCCAGCTCTTCAGGAACGGGGGGAATGAACACTGAA. Its protein product is CASSSGTGGMNTE. The entire CDR3 protein is CASSSGTGGMNTEAFF.

Worth noting for this clone: The read terminates 3 residues ahead of where the CDR3 ends, so the germline J gene completes it. The V call is TRBV18, the J call TRBJ1-6; D gene unclear. Germline V lookup: CDR1 KGHSH, CDR2 LQKENI. This CDR3 contains 14 residues. The V gene lost 2 bases and the J gene lost 8 bases, with 10 bases spanning the gap. Partial CDR3 DNA: TGTGCCAGCTCACCAAAGACTTCGGATTCACCC. Its protein product is CASSPKTSDSP. The entire CDR3 sequence reads CASSPKTSDSPLHF.

As to this clone: The CDR3 extends 3 residues past the end of the read, so its final part is completed from the germline J gene. V usage is TRBV5-1 and J usage is TRBJ2-7; TRBD2 matches at 8 bases. Germline V gene data show CDR1 as SGHRS and CDR2 as YFSETQ. The V gene end was trimmed by 2 bases and the J gene end by 0 bases; junction bases not matched to a gene: 10. The CDR3 has 17 amino acids. This chain's CDR3 is CASSFAWVAGSSYEQYF. The sequenced part of the CDR3 DNA is TGCGCCAGCAGCTTCGCATGGGTAGCGGGGAGCTCCTACGAG. Variable domain in full (rest from reference TRBV5-1 and TRBJ2-7): KAGVTQTPRYLIKTRGQQVTLSCSPISGHRSVSWYQQTPGQGLQFLFEYFSETQRNKGNFPGRFSGRQFSNSRSEMNVSTLELGDSALYLCASSFAWVAGSSYEQYFGPGTRLTVT.

Concerning this clone: The observed sequence ends 3 residues before the CDR3 terminus, with the missing tail filled in from the germline J gene. The V and J genes are TRBV18 and TRBJ2-3; no firm D call. Looked up from germline, CDR1 is KGHSH and CDR2 is LQKENI. This CDR3 has 16 amino acids. V was clipped by 3 bases and J by 0 bases, with 13 bases between them. This CDR3 reads CASSPFSGQSTDTQYF. The sequenced CDR3 bases are TGTGCCAGCTCACCTTTTTCAGGCCAAAGCACAGATACG.

Of note for this clone: The read terminates 3 residues before the CDR3 end, so the remaining end is supplied by the germline J gene. This chain links TRBV2 with TRBJ2-4; D is ambiguous. Germline-derived CDR1 and CDR2 are SNHLY and FYNNEI. This CDR3 contains 11 residues. Partial CDR3 DNA: TGTGCCAGCAGTGAACTAAGGGTT. Protein product: CASSELRV. The CDR3 in full is CASSELRVQYF.

For this clone: The read terminates 3 residues ahead of where the CDR3 ends, so the germline J gene completes it. The genes are TRBV5-1 and TRBJ2-7, with TRBD1 as a possible D gene (8 bases). V lost 0 bases and J 4 bases, leaving 17 bases between the germline ends. The germline gives CDR1 SGHRS, CDR2 YFSETQ. The length of the CDR3 is 16 residues. The CDR3 sequence: CASSLVQGGSLYEQYF. The sequenced part of the CDR3 DNA is TGCGCCAGCAGCTTGGTACAGGGGGGGTCATTATACGAG.

About this clone: The read is 3 residues too short to cover the CDR3 end, so that end is filled in from the germline J gene. J is TRBJ2-3 and V is TRBV2; D not certain. Germline-derived CDR1 and CDR2 are SNHLY and FYNNEI. V was clipped by 5 bases and J by 5 bases, with 8 bases between them. The CDR3 totals 12 residues. The sequenced part of the CDR3 DNA is TGTGCCAGCAGTCAGACACAAGATACG. The encoded protein is CASSQTQDT. The full CDR3 protein is CASSQTQDTQYF.

With respect to this clone: The read ends 3 residues early relative to the CDR3; the germline J gene fills the gap. The V and J genes are TRBV20-1 and TRBJ2-5, with TRBD1 as a possible D gene (6 bases). With 3 bases removed from V and 4 bases from J, the gap between germline ends came to 12 bases. CDR1 and CDR2 (germline): DFQATT, SNEGSKA (reference sequence). There are 13 residues in the CDR3. The CDR3 region is CSASSGVGETQYF. The CDR3 bases that were read are TGCAGTGCTAGCTCAGGGGTCGGAGAGACC.

Comment on this clone: The read ends 3 residues shy of where the CDR3 ends; the end is completed using the germline J gene. V usage is TRBV7-8 and J usage is TRBJ2-5, with D possibly matching TRBD1 (5 bases). There are 15 residues in the CDR3. The V end lost 2 bases, the J end lost 2 bases, and 12 bases lay between the germline ends. Germline V gene lookup returns CDR1 SGHVS and CDR2 FQNEAQ. The CDR3 DNA, read in part, is TGTGCCAGCAGCTTACAATGGACACTTCAAGAGACC. This gives the protein CASSLQWTLQET. From start to end, the CDR3 is CASSLQWTLQETQYF.

Its frequency marks this clone as medium-sized (0.01 to 0.1%). The CDR3 is CASSPLQSTSTDTQYF. The sequenced part of the CDR3 DNA is TGTGCCAGCTCACCTTTACAGTCCACTAGCACAGATACG. The chain uses TRBV18 and TRBJ2-3; D ambiguous. The CDR3 extends 3 residues past the end of the read, so its final part is completed from the germline J gene. Between the trimmed V and J ends, which lost 3 bases and 0 bases, there was a span of 13 bases. The V gene's germline CDR1 is KGHSH and CDR2 LQKENI. The CDR3 covers 16 residues.

Points on this clone: The read terminates 3 residues ahead of where the CDR3 ends, so the germline J gene completes it. V usage is TRBV10-3 and J usage is TRBJ1-6; D perhaps matches TRBD1 (6 bases). Per germline, CDR1 ENHRY and CDR2 SYGVKD. The CDR3 loop spans 13 amino acids. Trimming took 6 bases from V and 7 from J, leaving 10 bases between them. Incomplete CDR3 DNA: TGTGCCATCAGGGACAGCGTAAATTCACCC. Amino acids: CAIRDSVNSP. The whole CDR3 is CAIRDSVNSPLHF.

About this clone: The CDR3 goes on 3 residues after the read ends, and that part is filled in from the germline J gene. The gene calls are TRBV30 and TRBJ1-1, with 8 positions matching TRBD1. The germline V gene encodes CDR1 GTSNPN and CDR2 SVGIG (reference sequence). After removal of 8 bases from V and 0 bases from J, the junction contained 11 bases not matched to a gene. The CDR3 consists of 15 residues. CDR3: CARTNGQGMNTEAFF. The sequenced part of the CDR3 DNA is TGTGCCCGCACTAATGGACAGGGAATGAACACTGAA.

On this clone itself: The read ends 3 residues shy of where the CDR3 ends; the end is completed using the germline J gene. The V call is TRBV10-1, the J call TRBJ2-2; possible D gene TRBD2, 7 bases. Germline V gives CDR1 WNHNN, CDR2 SYGVQD (reference sequence). The CDR3 consists of 17 residues. Trimming cost V 7 bases and J 3 bases, with 21 bases left between them. The part of the CDR3 DNA that was read is TGCGCCAGCACCGCGGGGGCAGCCGGATCTCACACCGGGGAG. Translation: CASTAGAAGSHTGE. The entire CDR3 protein is CASTAGAAGSHTGELFF.

This clone registers medium-sized by frequency. This CDR3 reads CASSLDFRGEYQETQYF. CDR3 bases read: TGTGCCAGCAGCTTAGATTTTCGGGGGGAGTACCAAGAGACC. V usage is TRBV7-6 and J usage is TRBJ2-5; TRBD2 matches 7 bases. The observed sequence ends 3 residues before the CDR3 terminus, with the missing tail filled in from the germline J gene. The J segment lost 0 bases and the V segment lost 1 base, leaving 8 bases of the junction unmatched. The CDR3 runs to 17 residues. Germline loops: CDR1 SGHVS, CDR2 FNYEAQ.

Concerning this clone itself: The read ends 3 residues shy of where the CDR3 ends; the end is completed using the germline J gene. This chain uses TRBV19 with TRBJ1-6; possible D gene TRBD1, 6 bases. CDR3 length: 15 amino acids. Trimming cost V 5 bases and J 7 bases, with 15 bases left between them. In germline, CDR1 is LNHDA, CDR2 SQIVND (reference sequence). The CDR3 spells CASSQKKTGNSPLHF. Partial CDR3 DNA: TGTGCCAGTAGTCAAAAGAAAACAGGGAATTCACCC.